The sequence of this T cell receptor (beta chain) was determined in a study of blood T cell repertoires in COVID-19. The germline V and J ends were trimmed by 2 bases and 4 bases, with 11 bases remaining between them. The germline gives CDR1 SGHRS, CDR2 YFSETQ. This CDR3 comprises 14 residues. Sequenced by immunoSEQ multiplex PCR; TCRdb stores in-frame clones only, minus some. The data show approximately 45,000 clones, around 87% seen once. Sequenced: peripheral blood. The sequence was obtained from a human donor in a cohort sampled during active COVID-19. The chain recombines TRBV5-1 with TRBJ2-3; no reliable D call. CDR3 nucleotides: TGCGCCAGCAGCTTTTCATCGGGTTCAGATACGCAGTATTTT. Translation: CASSFSSGSDTQYF.